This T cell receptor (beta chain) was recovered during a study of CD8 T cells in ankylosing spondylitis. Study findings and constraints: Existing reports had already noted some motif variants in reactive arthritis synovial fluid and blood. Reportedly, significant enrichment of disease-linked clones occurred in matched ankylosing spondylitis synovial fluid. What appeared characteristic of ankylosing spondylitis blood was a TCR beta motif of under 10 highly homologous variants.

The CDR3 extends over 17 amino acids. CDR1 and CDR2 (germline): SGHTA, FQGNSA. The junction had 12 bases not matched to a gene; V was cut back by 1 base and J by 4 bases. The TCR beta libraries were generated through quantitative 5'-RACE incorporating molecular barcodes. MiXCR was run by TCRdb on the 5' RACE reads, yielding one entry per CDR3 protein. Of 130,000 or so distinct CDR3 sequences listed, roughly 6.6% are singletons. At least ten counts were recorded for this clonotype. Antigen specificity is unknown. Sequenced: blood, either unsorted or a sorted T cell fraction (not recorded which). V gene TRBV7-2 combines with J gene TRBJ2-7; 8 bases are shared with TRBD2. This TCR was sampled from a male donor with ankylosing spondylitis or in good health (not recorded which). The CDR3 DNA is TGTGCCAGCAGCTTAGGGTTTGAGGTAGCGGGACCTTACGAGCAGTACTTC. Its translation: CASSLGFEVAGPYEQYF.